What follows are 26 T cell receptor beta chains derived from one specimen sequenced in a study of molecular identifiers for immune sequencing clone quantification. TCRdb recomputed calls from the PCR reads with MiXCR, one row per CDR3 protein. The sample holds some 320,000 distinct CDR3 sequences; 20% to 25% are singletons and the top ten take approximately 0.8%. The sample consisted of naive CD8+ T cells from blood, with Jurkat cell RNA spiked in. Regarding subset: FACS-sorted CD8+CD4-CCR7+CD45RA+ naive T cells. These TCRs come from a human donor in good health. Some libraries in this study had Jurkat cell RNA spiked in.

The chain couples TRBV4-3 to TRBJ1-1, with D uncertain. Trimming removed 0 bases from V and 11 bases from J, with 10 bases in between. This CDR3 is 12 amino acids long. Germline V gene data show CDR1 as LGHNA and CDR2 as YSLEER. Here the CDR3 reads CASSQEAGMAFF. The DNA of the CDR3 is TGCGCCAGCAGCCAAGAGGCAGGAATGGCTTTCTTT.

The V and J genes are TRBV6-2 or TRBV6-3 and TRBJ1-5; 7 nucleotides match TRBD1. The CDR3 extends over 14 amino acids. Germline loops: CDR1 MNHEY, CDR2 SVGEGT. V was clipped by 2 bases and J by 6 bases; unmatched bases: 4. CDR3 in amino acids: CASSYHRGGQPQHF. The DNA of the CDR3 is TGTGCCAGCAGTTACCACAGGGGCGGTCAGCCCCAGCATTTT.

This clonotype was detected a few times. The rearrangement uses TRBV4-3 and TRBJ2-5; 14 bases match TRBD2. The CDR3 loop spans 17 amino acids. Losses at the gene ends were 0 bases for V and 4 bases for J; bases not matched to a gene: 4. Germline V gene data show CDR1 as LGHNA and CDR2 as YSLEER. As DNA, the CDR3 is TGCGCCAGCAGCCAAGATGGACTAGCGGGGGGTGTAGAGACCCAGTACTTC. Residues: CASSQDGLAGGVETQYF.

Many counts were recorded for this clonotype. This rearrangement joins TRBV5-1 to TRBJ2-7, with 9 nucleotides matching TRBD1. V was pared by 4 bases and J by 2 bases, with 4 bases of the junction left unmatched. This CDR3 is 14 amino acids long. CDR1 is SGHRS, CDR2 YFSETQ, per germline. CDR3: CASSGTGLTYEQYF. For the CDR3, the DNA is TGCGCCAGCAGCGGGACAGGGCTGACCTACGAGCAGTACTTC.

As concerns this clonotype: A much larger clone lies one base from this, so it may be a read error. The J gene is TRBJ2-3, the V gene TRBV28, with 9 bases lining up with TRBD2. After removal of 8 bases from V and 5 bases from J, the junction contained 11 bases not matched to a gene. Germline lookup yields CDR1 MDHEN and CDR2 SYDVKM. The CDR3 extends over 15 amino acids. CDR3 sequence: CASAISGSWGDTQYF. As DNA, the CDR3 is TGTGCCAGCGCCATTAGCGGGAGTTGGGGAGATACGCAGTATTTT.

This clonotype was counted many times. The CDR3 DNA reads TGTGCCAGCTCGGTCTCCGGGGAGCTGTTTTTT. This encodes CASSVSGELFF. This rearrangement joins TRBV6-2 or TRBV6-3 to TRBJ2-2; D uncertain. Deletions cut 8 bases from V and 6 bases from J, with 7 bases between. Germline CDR1 MNHEY, CDR2 SVGEGT. The CDR3 contains 11 residues.

Concerning this clonotype itself: This may be a read error: a much more frequent sequence differs by one nucleotide. The J gene is TRBJ2-1, the V gene TRBV5-1, with 12 positions matching TRBD2. Per germline, CDR1 SGHRS and CDR2 YFSETQ. This CDR3 spans 16 amino acids. CDR3 coding DNA: TGCGCCAGCAGTTGGACTAGCGGGGACTCCTACAATGAGCAGCTCTTC. This translates into CASSWTSGDSYNEQLF.

This clonotype was seen ten or more times. J is TRBJ2-7 and V is TRBV4-3; D is unclear. The CDR3 is 15 residues long. Deletions cut 0 bases from V and 2 bases from J, with 11 bases between. Looked up from germline, CDR1 is LGHNA and CDR2 is YSLEER. CDR3 sequence (DNA): TGCGCCAGCAGCCAAGATAGGAACGGAGCCTACGAGCAGTACTTC. It specifies CASSQDRNGAYEQYF.

This clonotype was seen many times. V is TRBV2 and J is TRBJ2-3; D ambiguous. The CDR3 covers 16 residues. V lost 1 base and J 1 base, leaving 12 bases between the germline ends. Germline CDR1 reads SNHLY; CDR2 reads FYNNEI. CDR3 region: CASSEGARMGTDTQYF. In DNA form, the CDR3 reads TGTGCCAGCAGTGAAGGGGCACGGATGGGCACAGATACGCAGTATTTT.

About this clonotype: This may come from a read error, since a much larger clone is one base off. CDR3 sequence reads: CASAPTGMNTEAFF. The CDR3 DNA follows: TGTGCCAGCGCTCCGACAGGGATGAACACTGAAGCTTTCTTT. The chain links TRBV2 to TRBJ1-1; 7 nucleotides line up with TRBD1. CDR3 length equals 14 residues. CDR1 is SNHLY, CDR2 FYNNEI, per germline. The ends lost 8 bases at V and 0 bases at J; junction bases unmatched: 6.

This chain links TRBV4-1 with TRBJ2-5; D remains unclear. V lost 1 base and J 1 base, leaving 7 bases between the germline ends. CDR1 is MGHRA and CDR2 is YSYEKL in the germline V gene. The CDR3 spans 14 residues. CDR3 loop: CASSQGNSQETQYF. The DNA of the CDR3 is TGCGCCAGCAGCCAAGGGAACAGCCAAGAGACCCAGTACTTC.

This clonotype was recorded many times. The J gene is TRBJ1-1, the V gene TRBV19, with unresolved D. CDR3 length equals 14 residues. Germline values: CDR1 LNHDA, CDR2 SQIVND (reference sequence). Trimming removed 6 bases from V and 2 bases from J, with 13 bases in between. CDR3 region: CASRPGHTNTEAFF. The CDR3 DNA is TGTGCCAGTAGGCCCGGGCACACAAACACTGAAGCTTTCTTT.

This clonotype was seen a handful of times. A much larger clonotype is one base distant, so this may be a read error. V is TRBV6-2 or TRBV6-3 and J is TRBJ2-3; the D is unclear. This CDR3 has 13 amino acids. Trimming pared 2 bases from V and 6 bases from J, leaving 9 bases between. CDR1 is MNHEY and CDR2 is SVGEGT in the germline V gene. The CDR3 reads CASSYRVRDTQYF. CDR3 DNA: TGTGCCAGCAGTTACCGGGTGCGTGATACGCAGTATTTT.

This clonotype was recorded many times. The V and J genes are TRBV7-9 and TRBJ2-7; D might be TRBD1 (6 bases). The CDR3 extends over 15 amino acids. Germline CDR1 SEHNR, CDR2 FQNEAQ (reference sequence). V lost 1 base and J lost 1, with 11 bases in between. CDR3 DNA: TGTGCCAGCAGCTTAGACGGGACATCTTCCTACGAGCAGTACTTC. Protein: CASSLDGTSSYEQYF.

The chain combines TRBV28 with TRBJ1-2, with D tentatively TRBD1 (5 bases). The V gene's germline CDR1 is MDHEN and CDR2 SYDVKM. Trimming left V 4 bases short and J 6 bases short, with 18 bases between. There are 15 residues in the CDR3. CDR3 sequence reads: CASSSTQQDSNGYTF. The CDR3, as DNA: TGTGCCAGCAGTTCAACCCAACAGGACTCCAATGGCTACACCTTC.

This clonotype was detected many times. V and J are TRBV5-4 and TRBJ2-3; 14 bases are a match to TRBD2. The CDR3 totals 17 residues. The germline V gene encodes CDR1 SGHNT and CDR2 YYREEE (reference sequence). With 3 bases clipped from V and 4 bases from J, the junction kept 7 bases outside the gene matches. CDR3 protein: CASSSTGTSGSADTQYF. The CDR3 coding sequence is TGTGCCAGCAGCTCAACCGGGACTAGCGGGAGCGCAGATACGCAGTATTTT. The full variable domain, rest sourced from reference TRBV5-4 and TRBJ2-3, is ETGVTQSPTHLIKTRGQQVTLRCSSQSGHNTVSWYQQALGQGPQFIFQYYREEENGRGNFPPRFSGLQFPNYSSELNVNALELDDSALYLCASSSTGTSGSADTQYFGPGTRLTVL.

This clonotype turned up a few times. This chain connects TRBV29-1 to TRBJ2-1; 7 bases are shared with TRBD2. Germline CDR1 is SQVTM and CDR2 is ANQGSEA. This CDR3 is built from 17 residues. The V gene end was trimmed by 5 bases and the J gene end by 4 bases; junction bases not matched to a gene: 17. CDR3 bases: TGCAGCGTTTCGTTCGGAGTGTTGGCGGGAGAGTACAATGAGCAGTTCTTC. The encoded protein is CSVSFGVLAGEYNEQFF.

This clonotype was recorded a few times. The chain combines TRBV6-2 or TRBV6-3 with TRBJ2-2, with D possibly matching TRBD1 (6 bases). The V gene's germline CDR1 is MNHEY and CDR2 SVGEGT. The CDR3 covers 16 residues. V was clipped by 5 bases and J by 0 bases, with 13 bases between them. CDR3 nucleotide sequence: TGTGCCAGCAGTAACCCAGGGGTGGCGAACACCGGGGAGCTGTTTTTT. Its protein product is CASSNPGVANTGELFF.

This clonotype showed up many times. The chain has TRBV6-1 and TRBJ2-7; 9 bases are shared with TRBD1. The V gene's germline CDR1 is MNHNS and CDR2 SASEGT. V shed 5 bases and J 7 bases; nucleotides not matched to a gene: 6. This CDR3 spans 13 amino acids. CDR3 nucleotide sequence: TGTGCCAGCAGTTCTGGACAGGGGTGGGAGCAGTACTTC. It encodes CASSSGQGWEQYF.

At least ten counts were recorded for this clonotype. The chain joins TRBV7-6 to TRBJ2-3, with 8 bases fitting TRBD2. The V and J ends lost 5 bases and 4 bases, in that order; junction bases with no gene match: 11. Germline lookup yields CDR1 SGHVS and CDR2 FNYEAQ. CDR3 length: 16 amino acids. CDR3 DNA sequence: TGTGCCAGCAGCCTTCTGGATAGCGGGGAGGCAGATACGCAGTATTTT. Translated: CASSLLDSGEADTQYF.

This clonotype came up many times. This chain joins TRBV13 and TRBJ2-5; D uncertain. The CDR3 length is 11 residues. Trimming removed 5 bases from V and 5 bases from J, with 6 bases in between. CDR1 and CDR2 from the germline V gene are PRHDT and FYEKMQ (reference sequence). CDR3 loop: CASSHDETQYF. Here the CDR3 DNA reads TGTGCCAGCAGCCATGACGAGACCCAGTACTTC. Full variable domain (remainder filled in from reference TRBV13 and TRBJ2-5): AAGVIQSPRHLIKEKRETATLKCYPIPRHDTVYWYQQGPGQDPQFLISFYEKMQSDKGSIPDRFSAQQFSDYHSELNMSSLELGDSALYFCASSHDETQYFGPGTRLLVL.

This clonotype has only a few counts. The chain employs TRBV20-1 and TRBJ2-3, with D hard to call. With 5 bases removed from V and 4 bases from J, the gap between germline ends came to 13 bases. Per the germline V gene, CDR1 is DFQATT and CDR2 is SNEGSKA (reference sequence). This CDR3 region has 13 residues. The CDR3 spells CSAVLEVADTQYF. Here the CDR3 DNA reads TGCAGTGCTGTCCTCGAGGTCGCAGATACGCAGTATTTT.

There are a few counts of this clonotype. V and J are TRBV10-1 and TRBJ1-1; 12 bases fit TRBD1. The junction had 5 bases not matched to a gene; V was cut back by 0 bases and J by 0 bases. CDR1 and CDR2 (germline): WNHNN, SYGVQD (reference sequence). This CDR3 region has 18 residues. The CDR3 DNA sequence: TGCGCCAGCAGTGAGTCTTTCGGGACAGGGGGCGTGAACACTGAAGCTTTCTTT. The encoded protein is CASSESFGTGGVNTEAFF.

This clonotype was seen repeatedly, ten times or more. The genes are TRBV4-2 and TRBJ2-7; no reliable D call. Trimming shortened V by 0 bases and J by 2 bases, and 8 bases separated the two germline ends. CDR1 is LGHNA and CDR2 is YNFKEQ in the germline V gene. This CDR3 has 14 amino acids. CDR3 residues: CASSQDSQPYEQYF. As DNA, the CDR3 is TGTGCCAGCAGCCAAGATAGCCAGCCCTACGAGCAGTACTTC.

This clonotype was picked up many times. The rearrangement links TRBV28 to TRBJ2-3; D is undetermined. The CDR3 is 16 residues long. V lost 5 bases to trimming and J lost 0 bases, with 15 bases between them. CDR1 and CDR2 (germline): MDHEN, SYDVKM. CDR3 nucleotide sequence: TGTGCCAGCAGTACCCCGGCGGTTCGAAGCACAGATACGCAGTATTTT. This gives the protein CASSTPAVRSTDTQYF.

In nucleotides, the CDR3 is TGTGCCAGCAGCTTAGGACAGGGAGAGTCCACTGAAGCTTTCTTT. Protein product: CASSLGQGESTEAFF. The V gene is TRBV11-1, the J gene TRBJ1-1, with 7 nucleotides matching TRBD1. The CDR3 contains 15 residues. The germline gives CDR1 SGHAT, CDR2 FQDESV (reference sequence). J lost 4 bases, V lost 1 base, and 6 bases had no gene match.